Detailed here is one T cell receptor beta chain. Its antigen is still unknown. Nothing much larger sits one base from this clone, and base qualities are not available. TCR CDR3 regions were amplified from genomic DNA by multiplex PCR using the deep immunoSEQ assay. Genomic DNA extracted from each cell subset was distributed evenly over all wells of several immunoSEQ 96-well plates, and each plate served as one replicate. Each replicate PCR for unsorted PBMC received roughly 0.3 ug genomic DNA, equal to tens of thousands of T cell genomes. Ten immunoSEQ deep assay plates were used to sequence unsorted PBMC genomic DNA. The purified libraries were quantified using a Qubit 3.0 fluorometer, sized with a Bioanalyzer 2100, and then quantified again using the KAPA Library Quantification kit. Every immunoSEQ 96-well plate was sequenced on a separate single-read 150-cycle Illumina NextSeq 550 flow cell. The authors' pipeline ran thus. Because the immunoSEQ output included only junctional sequences and no quality scores, the filtering could not be the same as the filtering used for full-length reads. To assign V/J genes and CDR3, sequences were annotated using PyIR, a Python wrapper for IgBLAST v1.9, with IMGT germline references. Reads were removed for weak V/J assignments (E-value above 1e-6), missing CDR3, stop codons, out-of-frame junctions, or ambiguous translated residues. A V3J clonotype was defined by an identical inferred V gene, J gene, and CDR3 amino acid sequence. Percentage overlap between repertoires was calculated by dividing the number of shared unique clonotypes by the size of the smaller repertoire. RTK rarefaction, the Chao1 estimator, and Recon v2.1 estimates of unobserved clonotypes were used to assess repertoire richness. TCRdb limited this immuneACCESS table to in-frame rearrangements with V and J called. A share of clones is missing; checked studies link under half to unresolved V genes, and the rest is unexplained. V, J and clone size derive from that table, while D and trimming were established from the DNA sequence. The sample records some 500,000 clones, 70% to 80% of which are singletons. The biggest ten clones account for 9.5% to 15% of the sample.

The sample is drawn from a study of shared clonotypes between healthy human individuals (dated by TCRdb to 2018 to 2020). Some background on the complete study: The cohort included three men and two women between 18 and 49 years of age. The study deeply sequenced blood TCR repertoires of five healthy adults to estimate repertoire size and the extent of clonotype sharing between individuals. To increase sequencing depth and limit assay-specific biases, different laboratories used diverse techniques to prepare libraries and sequence TCR repertoires. Per donor, leukapheresis produced somewhere between about 0.8 and 9 billion PBMCs. General study outcomes and caveats: Only blood was sampled, and tissue TCR repertoires likely differ from those in blood. Because the study included only a small number of donors, the genetic and exposure-history diversity represented was limited. Based on pairwise subsampling, the degree of clonotype sharing among donors was expected to be affected by sequencing depth.

CDR1 and CDR2 were assigned from the germline V gene as MNHEY and SVGAGI. From cysteine to phenylalanine, the CDR3 is 15 amino acids long. Only CDR3 DNA remains: 45 bases, in frame from the first base. V is cut back by 6 bases and J by 5 bases, with 5 bases in the junction unmatched. The donors were healthy, HIV-negative adults with no recently reported acute infections or vaccinations. All donors were Caucasian adults living in Nashville, Tennessee, USA. In the unsorted samples, some 94 million PBMCs were counted, and genomic DNA was extracted using the QIAamp DNA Blood Mini kit. After blood collection by leukapheresis, PBMCs were isolated using Ficoll-Histopaque density gradient centrifugation and then cryopreserved in the vapor phase of liquid nitrogen.

Sequencing was performed on PBMCs. The receptor comes from a middle-aged woman in good health. Some clones in this sample may be carry-over from other donors' samples. Recombination linked TRBV6-5 to TRBJ2-3; TRBD2 lines up with 13 middle nucleotides. In nucleotide form, the sequence is TGTGCCAGCAGCAGACTAGCGGGAGGACGAGATACGCAGTATTTT. Translation gives CASSRLAGGRDTQYF.